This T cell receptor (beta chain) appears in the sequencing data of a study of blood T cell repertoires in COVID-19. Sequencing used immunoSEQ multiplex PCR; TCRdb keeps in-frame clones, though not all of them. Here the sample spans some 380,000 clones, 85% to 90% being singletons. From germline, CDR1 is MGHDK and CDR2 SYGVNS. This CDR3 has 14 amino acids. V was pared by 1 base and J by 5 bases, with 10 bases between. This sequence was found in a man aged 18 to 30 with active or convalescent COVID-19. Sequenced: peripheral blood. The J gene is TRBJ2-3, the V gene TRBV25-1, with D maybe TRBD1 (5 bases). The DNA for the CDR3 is TGTGCCAGCAGTGAATCAGGGCCGGGAGATACGCAGTATTTT. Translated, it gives CASSESGPGDTQYF.